These T cell receptor beta chains were read from a single sample in a study of EBV T-cell therapy then PD-1 blockade in nasopharyngeal carcinoma. Here immunoSEQ multiplex PCR was the method, and the copy in TCRdb shows in-frame clones only, minus some. The table includes over 20,000 clones, about 80% detected once. Which antigens these TCRs recognize remains unknown. The input for sequencing was CD8+ T cells from blood, taken at roughly day 250 from a patient whose treatment included autologous EBV-specific T cells and nivolumab. Receptors originate from a man aged 35-49 years with nasopharyngeal carcinoma. Each CDR3 is given with its conserved first and last residue. The D gene is left open where the match is weak. For some rows the clone size is stated as once, few or many, or as a class when expanded; others skip it.

d_call j_call v_call clone_size cdr3_nt cdr3_aa
- TRBJ1-2 TRBV27 - TGTGCCAGCAGCCCCTCTCATCCCCCCATCAGGGGTGGCTACACCTTC CASSPSHPPIRGGYTF
- TRBJ1-3 TRBV25-1 - TGTGCCAGCAGTGCCCCGGGTCTAGGGAACACCATATATTTT CASSAPGLGNTIYF
- TRBJ2-5 TRBV7-9 few TGTGCCAGCAGCTTGCGGGCTCAGCAAGAGACCCAGTACTTC CASSLRAQQETQYF
- TRBJ2-7 TRBV27 - TGTGCCAGCAGCTTTGGACAGTCCTACGAGCAGTACTTC CASSFGQSYEQYF
- TRBJ2-7 TRBV6-2/TRBV6-3 - TGTGCCAGCAGTTACGGGACCGGGCGCTACGAGCAGTACTTC CASSYGTGRYEQYF
TRBD2 TRBJ2-3 TRBV19 - TGTGCCAGTAGTATAGATAGGGAGCGGGGATATACGCAGTATTTT CASSIDRERGYTQYF
TRBD1 TRBJ2-2 TRBV27 medium-sized TGTGCCAGCACAGGACAGGACGGGGAGCTGTTTTTT CASTGQDGELFF
- TRBJ2-7 TRBV7-9 - TGTGCCAGCAGCCCTCGGGGCAAAAGCTCCTACGAGCAGTACTTC CASSPRGKSSYEQYF
TRBD2 TRBJ2-5 TRBV11-3 - TGTGCCAGCAGCTTAGCGGAGCGGGGGGGCCCAGAAGAAGAGACCCAGTACTTC CASSLAERGGPEEETQYF
TRBD2 TRBJ2-3 TRBV19 - TGTGCCAGTAGTTTAGCGGGTCGGAGCACAGATACGCAGTATTTT CASSLAGRSTDTQYF
- TRBJ1-4 TRBV13 - TGTGCCAGCAGCTTAAGGCAAGGGACCTATGAAAAACTGTTTTTT CASSLRQGTYEKLFF
TRBD2 TRBJ2-1 TRBV9 once TGTGCCAGCAGCCTATATGGGAAGCGGGGCAATGAGCAGTTCTTC CASSLYGKRGNEQFF
TRBD2 TRBJ2-7 TRBV2 - TGTGCCCGCCGAACTAGCGCCAATTCCTACGAGCAGTACTTC CARRTSANSYEQYF
- TRBJ1-4 TRBV13 - TGTGCCAGCAGCAAGTGGCAGGACAATGAAAAACTGTTTTTT CASSKWQDNEKLFF
- TRBJ2-7 TRBV10-3 - TGTGCCATCAGCGGACCCGAGGCGGGGACCTACGAGCAGTACTTC CAISGPEAGTYEQYF
- TRBJ1-1 TRBV7-9 - TGTGCCAGCAGCGTTCCCTCGGGAAGCCTTGAAGCTTTCTTT CASSVPSGSLEAFF
TRBD1 TRBJ1-6 TRBV6-4 - TGTGCCAGCAGTGCCTCCTCCGGGACAGGGGGGTCACCCCTCCACTTT CASSASSGTGGSPLHF
- TRBJ2-2 TRBV27 - TGTGCCAGCAGTTATCGGCCCGGGGAGCTGTTTTTT CASSYRPGELFF
TRBD1 TRBJ2-7 TRBV4-1 - TGCGCCAGCTCATCCGGGACAGGGTACGAGCAGTACTTC CASSSGTGYEQYF
TRBD2 TRBJ2-1 TRBV28 - TGTGCCAGCAGTCCAATTAGCGGGGGGGCACACAATGAGCAGTTCTTC CASSPISGGAHNEQFF
TRBD1 TRBJ2-5 TRBV29-1 - TGCAGCGTCCCGGACAGGGGGGGCGAGACCCAGTACTTC CSVPDRGGETQYF
- TRBJ2-1 TRBV4-1 - TGCGCCAGCAGCCAAGTAAACTTCAATGAGCAGTTCTTC CASSQVNFNEQFF
- TRBJ2-7 TRBV4-1 - TGCGCCAGCAGCCCTCCCCCGAGGACGGACGAGCAGTACTTC CASSPPPRTDEQYF